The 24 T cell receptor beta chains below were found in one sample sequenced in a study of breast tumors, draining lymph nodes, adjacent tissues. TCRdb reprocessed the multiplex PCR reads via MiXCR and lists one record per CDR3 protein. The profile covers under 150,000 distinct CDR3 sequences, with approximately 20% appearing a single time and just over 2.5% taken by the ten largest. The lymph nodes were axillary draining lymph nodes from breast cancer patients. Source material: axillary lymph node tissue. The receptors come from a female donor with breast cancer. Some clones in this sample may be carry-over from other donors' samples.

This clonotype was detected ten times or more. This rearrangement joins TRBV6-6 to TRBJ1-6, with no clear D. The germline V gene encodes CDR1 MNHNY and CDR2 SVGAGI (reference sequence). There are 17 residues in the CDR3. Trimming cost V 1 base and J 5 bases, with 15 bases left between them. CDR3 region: CASSYLIRTTDNSPLHF. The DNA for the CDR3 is TGTGCCAGCAGTTACTTAATCAGGACCACAGATAATTCACCCCTCCACTTT.

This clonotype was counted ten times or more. Written as DNA, the CDR3 is TGTGCCAGCAGCTTGGCCGGAGGGACCCTCGGCGAGCAGTACTTC. Translated: CASSLAGGTLGEQYF. The J gene is TRBJ2-7, the V gene TRBV5-8, with D perhaps matching TRBD2 (6 bases). V lost 0 bases and J 6 bases, leaving 16 bases between the germline ends. Germline CDR1 SGHTS, CDR2 YDEGEE. The CDR3 runs to 15 residues.

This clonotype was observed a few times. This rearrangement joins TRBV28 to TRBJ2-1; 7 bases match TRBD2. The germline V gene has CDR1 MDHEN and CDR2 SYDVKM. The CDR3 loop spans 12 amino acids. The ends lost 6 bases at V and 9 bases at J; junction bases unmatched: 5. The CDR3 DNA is TGTGCCAGCAGGATAAGCGGGACTGAGCAGTTCTTC. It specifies CASRISGTEQFF.

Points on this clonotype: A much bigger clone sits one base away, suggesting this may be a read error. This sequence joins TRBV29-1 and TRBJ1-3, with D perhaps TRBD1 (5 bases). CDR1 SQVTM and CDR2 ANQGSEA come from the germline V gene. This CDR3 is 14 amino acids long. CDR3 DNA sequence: TGCAGCATTGAATGGATGGGGGCTGGAAACACCATATATTTT. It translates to CSIEWMGAGNTIYF.

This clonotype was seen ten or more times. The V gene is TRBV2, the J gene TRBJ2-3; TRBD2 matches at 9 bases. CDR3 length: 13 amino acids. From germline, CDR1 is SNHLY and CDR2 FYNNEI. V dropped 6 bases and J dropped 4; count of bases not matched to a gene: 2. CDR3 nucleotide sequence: TGTGCCAGCAGCTTAGCGGGGGCAGATACGCAGTATTTT. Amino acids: CASSLAGADTQYF.

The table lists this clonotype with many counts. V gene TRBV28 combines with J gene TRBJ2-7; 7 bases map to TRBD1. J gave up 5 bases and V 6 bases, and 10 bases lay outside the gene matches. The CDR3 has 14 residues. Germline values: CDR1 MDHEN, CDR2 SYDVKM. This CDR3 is CASRPPTGFDEQYF. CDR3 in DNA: TGTGCCAGCAGGCCACCGACAGGGTTCGACGAGCAGTACTTC.

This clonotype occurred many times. Here the CDR3 DNA reads TGTGCCAGCAGCTTAGATTTGAGCGTTCGGTGGAATGAGCAGTTCTTC. Its translation: CASSLDLSVRWNEQFF. V gene TRBV11-3 combines with J gene TRBJ2-1; no reliable D call. This CDR3 has 16 amino acids. Between the trimmed V and J ends, which lost 0 bases and 7 bases, there was a span of 16 bases. Germline CDR1 SGHNT, CDR2 YENEEA.

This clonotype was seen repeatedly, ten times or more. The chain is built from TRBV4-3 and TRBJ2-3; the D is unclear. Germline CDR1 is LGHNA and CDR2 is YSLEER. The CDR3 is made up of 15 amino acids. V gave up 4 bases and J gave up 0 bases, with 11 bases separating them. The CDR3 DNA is TGCGCCAGCAGCCTAGTAATTACTAGCACAGATACGCAGTATTTT. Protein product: CASSLVITSTDTQYF.

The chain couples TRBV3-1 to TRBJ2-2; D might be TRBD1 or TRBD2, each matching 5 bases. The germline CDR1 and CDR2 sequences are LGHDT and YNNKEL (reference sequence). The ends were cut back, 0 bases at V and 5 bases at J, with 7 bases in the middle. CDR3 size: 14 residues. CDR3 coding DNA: TGTGCCAGCAGCCAAGACTGGGGGACCGGGGAGCTGTTTTTT. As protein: CASSQDWGTGELFF.

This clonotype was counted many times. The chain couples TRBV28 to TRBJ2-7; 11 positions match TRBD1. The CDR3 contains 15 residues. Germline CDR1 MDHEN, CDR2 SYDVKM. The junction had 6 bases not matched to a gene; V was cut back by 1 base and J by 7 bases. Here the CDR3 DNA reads TGTGCCAGCAGTTTATCAGGACAGGGGGCGTGGGAGCAGTACTTC. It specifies CASSLSGQGAWEQYF.

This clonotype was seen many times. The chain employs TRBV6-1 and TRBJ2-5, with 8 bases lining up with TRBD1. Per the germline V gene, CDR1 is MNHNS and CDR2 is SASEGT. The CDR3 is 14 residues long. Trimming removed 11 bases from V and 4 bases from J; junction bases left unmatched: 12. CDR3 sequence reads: CAGETGAQRETQYF. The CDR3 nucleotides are TGTGCCGGCGAGACAGGGGCCCAACGAGAGACCCAGTACTTC.

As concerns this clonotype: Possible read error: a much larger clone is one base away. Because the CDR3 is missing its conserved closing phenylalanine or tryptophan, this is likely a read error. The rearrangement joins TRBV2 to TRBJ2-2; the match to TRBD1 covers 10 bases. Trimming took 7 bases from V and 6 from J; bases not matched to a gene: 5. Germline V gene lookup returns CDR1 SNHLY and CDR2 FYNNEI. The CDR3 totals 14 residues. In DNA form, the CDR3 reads TGTGCCAGCACCGACAGGGGGCGCCCCGGGGAGCTGTTTCTT. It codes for CASTDRGRPGELFL.

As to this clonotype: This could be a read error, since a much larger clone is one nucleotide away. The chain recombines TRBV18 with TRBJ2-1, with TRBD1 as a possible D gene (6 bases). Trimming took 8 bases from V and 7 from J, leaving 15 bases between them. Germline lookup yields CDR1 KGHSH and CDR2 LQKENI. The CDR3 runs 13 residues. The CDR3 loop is CASPGIGQNEQFF. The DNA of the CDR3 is TGTGCCAGCCCAGGGATCGGACAGAATGAGCAGTTCTTC.

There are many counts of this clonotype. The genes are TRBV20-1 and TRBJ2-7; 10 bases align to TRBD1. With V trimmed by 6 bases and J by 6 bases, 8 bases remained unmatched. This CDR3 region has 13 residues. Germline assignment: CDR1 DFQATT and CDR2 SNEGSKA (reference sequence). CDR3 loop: CSAPGQGHGEQYF. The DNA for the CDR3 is TGCAGTGCACCGGGACAGGGGCATGGCGAGCAGTACTTC.

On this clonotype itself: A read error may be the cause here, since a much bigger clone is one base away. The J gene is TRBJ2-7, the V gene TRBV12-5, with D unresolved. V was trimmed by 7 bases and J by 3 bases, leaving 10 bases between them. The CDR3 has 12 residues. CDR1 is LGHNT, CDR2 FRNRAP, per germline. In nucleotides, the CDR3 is TGTGCTAGTGCCCGGAACGTCTACGAGCAGTACTTC. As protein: CASARNVYEQYF.

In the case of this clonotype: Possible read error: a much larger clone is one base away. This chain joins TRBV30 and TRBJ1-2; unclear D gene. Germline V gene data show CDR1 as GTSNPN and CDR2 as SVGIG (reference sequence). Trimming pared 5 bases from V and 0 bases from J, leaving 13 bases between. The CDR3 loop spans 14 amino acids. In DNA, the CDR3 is TGTGCCTGGGGTATCAGGATTACTAACTATGGCTACACCTTC. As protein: CAWGIRITNYGYTF.

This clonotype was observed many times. The CDR3 spells CASSQTPGTSGVGELFF. CDR3 DNA: TGTGCCAGCAGCCAGACTCCCGGGACTAGCGGGGTCGGGGAGCTGTTTTTT. The chain links TRBV4-2 to TRBJ2-2, with 13 bases identical to TRBD2. V shed 3 bases, J shed 7 bases, and the junction held 8 bases outside the gene matches. Germline CDR1 is LGHNA and CDR2 is YNFKEQ. The CDR3 length is 17 residues.

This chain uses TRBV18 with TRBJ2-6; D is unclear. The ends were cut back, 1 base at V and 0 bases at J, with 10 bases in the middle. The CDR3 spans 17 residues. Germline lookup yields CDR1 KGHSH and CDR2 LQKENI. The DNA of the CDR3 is TGTGCCAGCTCACCACTCCGACGGATCTCTGGGGCCAACGTCCTGACTTTC. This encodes CASSPLRRISGANVLTF.

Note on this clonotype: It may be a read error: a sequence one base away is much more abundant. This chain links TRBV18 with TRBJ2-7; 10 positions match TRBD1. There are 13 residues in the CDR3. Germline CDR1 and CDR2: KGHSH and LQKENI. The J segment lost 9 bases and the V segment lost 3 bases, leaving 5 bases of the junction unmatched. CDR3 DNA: TGTGCCAGCTCACCCCGGGACAGGGGCGGGCAGTACTTC. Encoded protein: CASSPRDRGGQYF. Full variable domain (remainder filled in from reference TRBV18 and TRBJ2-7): NAGVMQNPRHLVRRRGQEARLRCSPMKGHSHVYWYRQLPEEGLKFMVYLQKENIIDESGMPKERFSAEFPKEGPSILRIQQVVRGDSAAYFCASSPRDRGGQYFGPGTRLTVT.

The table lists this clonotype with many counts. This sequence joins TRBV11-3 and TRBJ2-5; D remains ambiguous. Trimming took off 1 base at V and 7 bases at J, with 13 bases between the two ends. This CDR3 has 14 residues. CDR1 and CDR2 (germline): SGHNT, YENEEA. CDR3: CASSLGPPLATQYF. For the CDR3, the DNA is TGTGCCAGCAGCTTAGGCCCTCCCTTAGCGACCCAGTACTTC. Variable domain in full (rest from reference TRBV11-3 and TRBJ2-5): EAGVVQSPRYKIIEKKQPVAFWCNPISGHNTLYWYLQNLGQGPELLIRYENEEAVDDSQLPKDRFSAERLKGVDSTLKIQPAELGDSAVYLCASSLGPPLATQYFGPGTRLLVL.

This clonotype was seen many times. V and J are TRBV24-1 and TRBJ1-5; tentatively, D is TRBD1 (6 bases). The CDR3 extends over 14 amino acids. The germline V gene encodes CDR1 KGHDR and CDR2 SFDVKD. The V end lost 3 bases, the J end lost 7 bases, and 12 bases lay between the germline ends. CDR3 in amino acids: CATSDTGNSQPQHF. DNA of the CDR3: TGTGCCACCAGTGATACAGGGAACTCACAGCCCCAGCATTTT.

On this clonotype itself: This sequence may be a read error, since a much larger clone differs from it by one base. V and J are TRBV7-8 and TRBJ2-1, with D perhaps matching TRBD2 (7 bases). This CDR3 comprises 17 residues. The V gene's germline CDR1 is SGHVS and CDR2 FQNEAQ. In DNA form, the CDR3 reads TGTGCCAGCAGCTCACCGCGGTCGGGGGGCCTTTACAGTGAGCAGTTCTTC. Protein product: CASSSPRSGGLYSEQFF.

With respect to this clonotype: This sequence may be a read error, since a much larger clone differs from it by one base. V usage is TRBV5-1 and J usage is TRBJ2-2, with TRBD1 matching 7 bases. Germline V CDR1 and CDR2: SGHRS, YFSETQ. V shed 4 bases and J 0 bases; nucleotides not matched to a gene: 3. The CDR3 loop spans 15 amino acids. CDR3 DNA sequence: TGCGCCAGCAGCGGGACAGTTCCGAACACCGGGGAGCTGTTTTTT. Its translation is CASSGTVPNTGELFF.

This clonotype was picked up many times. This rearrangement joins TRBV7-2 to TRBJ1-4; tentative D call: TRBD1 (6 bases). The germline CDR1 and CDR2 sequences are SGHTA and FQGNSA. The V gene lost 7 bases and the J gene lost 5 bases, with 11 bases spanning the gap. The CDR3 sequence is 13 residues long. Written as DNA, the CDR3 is TGTGCCAGCAAGGGGGGTGACAATGAAAAACTGTTTTTT. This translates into CASKGGDNEKLFF.